This T cell receptor beta chain was recorded in a study of cytomegalovirus exposure and HLA in healthy donors. The study ran its PCR with 60 Vbeta and 13 Jbeta primers. The repertoire was sequenced with immunoSEQ multiplex PCR; TCRdb's copy has only in-frame clones and lacks some. Of about 160,000 clones in the sample, roughly 84% were seen once. After removal of 4 bases from V and 6 bases from J, the junction contained 5 bases not matched to a gene. The CDR3 consists of 13 residues. CDR1 is SGHAT and CDR2 is FQNNGV in the germline V gene. The sequenced sample consisted of PBMCs. This chain joins TRBV11-2 and TRBJ2-7, with 8 positions matching TRBD1. This sequence originates from a young man in good health and CMV-seropositive. CDR3 DNA sequence: TGTGCCAGCAGCTCAGGACAGGGCCTCGAGCAGTACTTC. It translates to CASSSGQGLEQYF.